This TCR beta chain was obtained from a study of control samples from healthy donors and cancer patients. CDR1 is MNHEY, CDR2 SVGEGT, per germline. The CDR3 spans 14 residues. J lost 3 bases, V lost 5 bases, and 3 bases had no gene match. Repertoires were generated with immunoSEQ multiplex PCR, while TCRdb's copy carries only in-frame clones and drops some. The sample lists approximately 150,000 clones, more than 85% occurring once. The specimen was blood. This chain uses TRBV6-2 or TRBV6-3 with TRBJ2-3, with 9 bases identical to TRBD1. This clonotype was obtained from a man aged 30 to 45 in good health. In nucleotides, the CDR3 is TGTGCCAGCAGTATCGGACAGGGGACAGATACGCAGTATTTT. Translated, it gives CASSIGQGTDTQYF.